Each of the 18 T cell receptor beta chains below was sequenced from the same sample in a study of T cells in Graves' hyperthyroidism and ophthalmopathy. RNA transcripts provided the source from which TCR beta CDR3 regions were amplified. The HTBI primer set served for first-round RT-PCR of the TCR CDR3. TCRdb reprocessed the multiplex PCR reads with MiXCR, giving one entry per CDR3 protein. The table lists about 290,000 distinct CDR3 sequences, roughly 13% of them singletons. The source material was blood. Receptors were obtained from a woman in her 40s with Graves' hyperthyroidism.

The chain joins TRBV10-3 to TRBJ1-3; 8 positions match TRBD1. Germline CDR1 and CDR2: ENHRY and SYGVKD. The CDR3 totals 14 residues. The V gene end was trimmed by 7 bases and the J gene end by 4 bases; junction bases not matched to a gene: 6. Here the CDR3 DNA reads TGTGCCATCACCCCCGACAGGGGCGGAAACACCATATATTTT. Translated, it gives CAITPDRGGNTIYF.

The genes are TRBV4-1 and TRBJ2-7; 7 positions agree with TRBD2. CDR1 is MGHRA, CDR2 YSYEKL, per germline. The CDR3 totals 15 residues. The V gene end was trimmed by 1 base and the J gene end by 2 bases; junction bases not matched to a gene: 5. In nucleotides, the CDR3 is TGCGCCAGCAGCCAAGCCCCGGGAGGAACCTACGAGCAGTACTTC. This gives the protein CASSQAPGGTYEQYF.

This clonotype has at least ten counts. The genes are TRBV25-1 and TRBJ1-2, with a possible D match to TRBD1 (5 bases). The length of the CDR3 is 14 residues. CDR1 MGHDK and CDR2 SYGVNS come from the germline V gene. V lost 4 bases and J 8 bases, leaving 17 bases between the germline ends. CDR3: CASSGWDQETGYTF. The CDR3 nucleotides are TGTGCCAGCAGTGGCTGGGACCAAGAAACCGGCTACACCTTC.

This clonotype was observed a handful of times. The chain is built from TRBV6-2 or TRBV6-3 and TRBJ2-1, with D uncertain. The V gene's germline CDR1 is MNHEY and CDR2 SVGEGT. The CDR3 is 14 residues long. V lost 5 bases and J 12 bases, leaving 20 bases between the germline ends. CDR3 in amino acids: CASSTPPLGQPQFF. The CDR3 DNA reads as TGTGCCAGCAGTACCCCACCCCTCGGGCAGCCGCAGTTCTTC.

As regards this clonotype: This could be a read error, since a much larger clone is one nucleotide away. The chain uses TRBV7-8 and TRBJ2-5; 7 bases match TRBD1. The CDR3 runs to 13 residues. V dropped 5 bases and J dropped 2; count of bases not matched to a gene: 2. In germline, CDR1 is SGHVS, CDR2 FQNEAQ. Here the CDR3 reads CASSTGQQETQYF. Written as DNA, the CDR3 is TGTGCCAGCAGCACGGGACAGCAAGAGACCCAGTACTTC.

In DNA, the CDR3 is TGTGCCAGTAGTATAACGGGGACAGGTTTTGGCTACACCTTC. This encodes CASSITGTGFGYTF. The V and J genes are TRBV19 and TRBJ1-2, with 8 bases identical to TRBD1. With 2 bases clipped from V and 7 bases from J, the junction kept 6 bases outside the gene matches. This CDR3 spans 14 amino acids. Germline CDR1 is LNHDA and CDR2 is SQIVND (reference sequence).

This clonotype was detected many times. The chain employs TRBV20-1 and TRBJ1-1; D not certain. Trimming cost V 6 bases and J 1 base, with 12 bases left between them. CDR3 length equals 13 residues. Germline CDR1 reads DFQATT; CDR2 reads SNEGSKA (reference sequence). DNA for the CDR3: TGCAGTGCCCTGGGCAGCGGGAACACTGAAGCTTTCTTT. Amino acids: CSALGSGNTEAFF.

This clonotype was found many times. The V gene is TRBV30, the J gene TRBJ1-2; the match to TRBD1 covers 8 bases. The CDR3 spans 11 residues. The germline V gene encodes CDR1 GTSNPN and CDR2 SVGIG (reference sequence). V gave up 5 bases and J gave up 7 bases; unmatched junction bases: 3. CDR3 nucleotide sequence: TGTGCCTGGGGTGACAGGGGTGGCTACACCTTC. Translated, it gives CAWGDRGGYTF.

In its sample, this clonotype was seen many times. The gene calls are TRBV28 and TRBJ2-1; 15 bases match TRBD2. CDR1 is MDHEN, CDR2 SYDVKM, per germline. The junction had 6 bases not matched to a gene; V was cut back by 4 bases and J by 2 bases. The CDR3 is 18 residues long. This CDR3 reads CASSSGLAGGGTYNEQFF. CDR3 nucleotide sequence: TGTGCCAGCAGTTCGGGACTAGCGGGAGGCGGGACCTACAATGAGCAGTTCTTC.

This clonotype was counted ten times or more. The rearrangement links TRBV24-1 to TRBJ1-1; D is perhaps TRBD1 (5 bases). Trimming left V 4 bases short and J 8 bases short, with 16 bases between. Germline loops: CDR1 KGHDR, CDR2 SFDVKD. This CDR3 has 14 residues. CDR3 coding DNA: TGTGCCACCAGTGACCCGAGACAGCTGGACGAAGCTTTCTTT. Protein: CATSDPRQLDEAFF.

This clonotype was recorded many times. The gene calls are TRBV24-1 and TRBJ1-2, with 7 bases that match TRBD1. The V gene end was trimmed by 9 bases and the J gene end by 2 bases; junction bases not matched to a gene: 5. The CDR3 totals 13 residues. Germline values: CDR1 KGHDR, CDR2 SFDVKD. This CDR3 reads CATSGTENYGYTF. CDR3 nucleotide sequence: TGTGCCACCTCCGGGACAGAGAACTATGGCTACACCTTC.

This clonotype showed up just a few times. This chain uses TRBV18 with TRBJ2-7; 10 nucleotides align to TRBD2. In germline, CDR1 is KGHSH, CDR2 LQKENI. The trim removed 0 bases at V and 4 bases at J, leaving 3 bases unmatched. This CDR3 is built from 15 residues. As DNA, the CDR3 is TGTGCCAGCTCACCACCCCGGACTAGCGGATACGAGCAGTACTTC. Translated: CASSPPRTSGYEQYF.

The chain links TRBV5-1 to TRBJ2-5; D is undetermined. Germline lookup yields CDR1 SGHRS and CDR2 YFSETQ. CDR3 length: 15 amino acids. V lost 0 bases and J lost 0, with 9 bases in between. CDR3: CASSLAMGNQETQYF. CDR3 coding DNA: TGCGCCAGCAGCTTGGCAATGGGAAACCAAGAGACCCAGTACTTC.

This clonotype was seen ten or more times. V is TRBV7-9 and J is TRBJ2-5, with D perhaps being TRBD1 or TRBD2 (6 bases each). The CDR3 runs 14 residues. V shed 8 bases and J shed 2 bases, with 15 bases lying between them. Germline-derived CDR1 and CDR2 are SEHNR and FQNEAQ (reference sequence). Here the CDR3 DNA reads TGTGCCAGCGGGGGGCCTCTGAGTCAAGAGACCCAGTACTTC. This translates into CASGGPLSQETQYF. Using reference TRBV7-9 and TRBJ2-5 for the parts outside the CDR3, the full variable domain is DTGVSQNPRHKITKRGQNVTFRCDPISEHNRLYWYRQTLGQGPEFLTYFQNEAQLEKSRLLSDRFSAERPKGSFSTLEIQRTEQGDSAMYLCASGGPLSQETQYFGPGTRLLVL.

There are many counts of this clonotype. V usage is TRBV7-9 and J usage is TRBJ2-7; possible D gene TRBD1, 6 bases. This CDR3 has 14 amino acids. V lost 4 bases and J 2 bases, leaving 12 bases between the germline ends. The germline gives CDR1 SEHNR, CDR2 FQNEAQ (reference sequence). CDR3 DNA: TGTGCCAGCAGCTCACCCGGGACAACCTACGAGCAGTACTTC. Its protein product is CASSSPGTTYEQYF.

Notes on this clonotype: This may arise from a read error, as a much more abundant clone is one base away. This chain links TRBV20-1 with TRBJ2-5, with a weak D call TRBD2 (5 bases). The CDR3 sequence is 16 residues long. Germline-derived CDR1 and CDR2 are DFQATT and SNEGSKA (reference sequence). V lost 0 bases and J 5 bases, leaving 19 bases between the germline ends. The CDR3 DNA follows: TGCAGTGCTAGAGATAGGAGGAATCAGTACGCTGAGACCCAGTACTTC. As protein: CSARDRRNQYAETQYF.

This clonotype was seen a few times. The chain recombines TRBV14 with TRBJ2-1, with D tentatively TRBD2 (5 bases). The V end lost 4 bases, the J end lost 6 bases, and 19 bases lay between the germline ends. Germline loops: CDR1 SGHDN, CDR2 FVKESK. The CDR3 totals 16 residues. Written as DNA, the CDR3 is TGTGCCAGCAGCCGTAAAAGGTTGGGCGGGTCCAATGAGCAGTTCTTC. Its translation: CASSRKRLGGSNEQFF.

This clonotype was detected many times. The J gene is TRBJ2-2, the V gene TRBV6-1; 9 nucleotides match TRBD2. This CDR3 is built from 14 residues. Germline V lookup: CDR1 MNHNS, CDR2 SASEGT. J lost 6 bases, V lost 8 bases, and 7 bases had no gene match. The DNA for the CDR3 is TGTGCCAGCGTTAGGGCGGGAGGGCCCGGGGAGCTGTTTTTT. This gives the protein CASVRAGGPGELFF.